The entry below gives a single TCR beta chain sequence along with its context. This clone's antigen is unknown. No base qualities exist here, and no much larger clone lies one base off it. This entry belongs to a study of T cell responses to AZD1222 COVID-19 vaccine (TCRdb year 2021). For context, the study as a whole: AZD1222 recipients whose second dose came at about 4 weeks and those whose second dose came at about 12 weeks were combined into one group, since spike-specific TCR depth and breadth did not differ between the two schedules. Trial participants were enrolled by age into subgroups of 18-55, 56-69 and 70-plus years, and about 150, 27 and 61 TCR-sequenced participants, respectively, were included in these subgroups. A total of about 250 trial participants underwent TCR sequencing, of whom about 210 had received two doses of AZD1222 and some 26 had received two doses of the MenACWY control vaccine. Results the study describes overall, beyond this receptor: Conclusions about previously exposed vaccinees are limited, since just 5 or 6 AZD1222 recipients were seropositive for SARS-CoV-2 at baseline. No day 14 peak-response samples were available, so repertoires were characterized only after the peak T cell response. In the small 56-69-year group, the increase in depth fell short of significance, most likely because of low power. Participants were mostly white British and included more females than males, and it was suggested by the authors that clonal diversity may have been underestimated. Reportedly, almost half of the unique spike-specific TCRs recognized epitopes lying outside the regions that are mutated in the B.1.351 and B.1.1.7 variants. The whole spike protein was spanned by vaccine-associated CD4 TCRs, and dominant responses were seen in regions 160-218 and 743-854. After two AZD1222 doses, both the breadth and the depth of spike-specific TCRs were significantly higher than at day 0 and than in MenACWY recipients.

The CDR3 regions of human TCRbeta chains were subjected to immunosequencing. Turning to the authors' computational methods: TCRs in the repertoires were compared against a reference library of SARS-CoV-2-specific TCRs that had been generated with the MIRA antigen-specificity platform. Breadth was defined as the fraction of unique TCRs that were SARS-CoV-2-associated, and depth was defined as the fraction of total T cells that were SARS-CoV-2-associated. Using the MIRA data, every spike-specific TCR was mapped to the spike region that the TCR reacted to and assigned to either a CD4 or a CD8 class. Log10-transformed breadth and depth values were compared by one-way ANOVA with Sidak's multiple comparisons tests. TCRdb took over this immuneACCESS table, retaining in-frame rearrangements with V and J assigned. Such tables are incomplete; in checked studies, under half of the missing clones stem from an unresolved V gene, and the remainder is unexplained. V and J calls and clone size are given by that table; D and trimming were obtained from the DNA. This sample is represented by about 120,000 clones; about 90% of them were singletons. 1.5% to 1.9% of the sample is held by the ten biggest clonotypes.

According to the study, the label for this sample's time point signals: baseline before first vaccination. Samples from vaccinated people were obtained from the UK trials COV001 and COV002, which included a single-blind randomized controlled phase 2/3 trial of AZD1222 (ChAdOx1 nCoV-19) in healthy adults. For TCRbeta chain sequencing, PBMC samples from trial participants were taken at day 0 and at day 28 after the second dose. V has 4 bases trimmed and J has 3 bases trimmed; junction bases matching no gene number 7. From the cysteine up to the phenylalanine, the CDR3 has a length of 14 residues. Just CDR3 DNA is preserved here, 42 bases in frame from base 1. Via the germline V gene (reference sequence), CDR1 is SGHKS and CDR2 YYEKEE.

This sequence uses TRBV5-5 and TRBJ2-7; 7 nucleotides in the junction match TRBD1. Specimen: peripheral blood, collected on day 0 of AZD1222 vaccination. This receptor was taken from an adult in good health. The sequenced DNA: TGTGCCAGCAGCGGTTGGGACAGACACTACGAGCAGTACTTC. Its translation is CASSGWDRHYEQYF. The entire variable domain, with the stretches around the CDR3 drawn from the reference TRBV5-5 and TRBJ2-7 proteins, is DAGVTQSPTHLIKTRGQQVTLRCSPISGHKSVSWYQQVLGQGPQFIFQYYEKEERGRGNFPDRFSARQFPNYSSELNVNALLLGDSALYLCASSGWDRHYEQYFGPGTRLTVT.